This is a list of T cell receptor beta chains from one sample in a study of shared clonotypes between healthy human individuals. TCRdb's table, derived via immunoSEQ multiplex PCR, lists solely in-frame clones and lacks some. The sample consists of roughly 1.5 million clones, 98% of them appearing once. The specimen sequenced was naive CD4+ T cells sorted from blood. The receptors originated from a man aged 25 to 40 in good health. The CDR3 runs from the conserved cysteine through the conserved F or W. D genes are given only for firm matches. Only some rows state a clone size, as once, few, many or a class for expanded clones.

J: TRBJ1-1
size: NA
D: NA
V: TRBV18
DNA: TGTGCCAGCTCACCAAGCCCTGGACGGAACACTGAAGCTTTCTTT
CDR3: CASSPSPGRNTEAFF

J: TRBJ2-5
size: NA
D: TRBD2
V: TRBV5-3
DNA: TGTGCCAGAAGCTTCACCCGCCTGAGGGCTAGCGGGAGGGACGGGCAAGAGACCCAGTACTTC
CDR3: CARSFTRLRASGRDGQETQYF

J: TRBJ1-1
size: NA
D: NA
V: TRBV27
DNA: TGTGCCAGCAGTTTAATAAGTCGACAGTCGGGTACTGAAGCTTTCTTT
CDR3: CASSLISRQSGTEAFF

J: TRBJ2-3
size: NA
D: NA
V: TRBV7-3
DNA: TGTGCCAGCAGCTTATCTCGGGGTAGCACAGATACGCAGTATTTT
CDR3: CASSLSRGSTDTQYF

J: TRBJ2-7
size: NA
D: TRBD2
V: TRBV18
DNA: TGTGCCAGCTCTCCGGGCGCGGGAGATTACGAGCAGTACTTC
CDR3: CASSPGAGDYEQYF

J: TRBJ1-4
size: NA
D: NA
V: TRBV10-3
DNA: TGTGCCATCAGTGCGGGTCTCGTTTCACATAATGAAAAACTGTTTTTT
CDR3: CAISAGLVSHNEKLFF

J: TRBJ1-3
size: NA
D: NA
V: TRBV30
DNA: TGTGCCTGGAGCCGACCCAGCAGGCGATACTCTGGAAACACCATATATTTT
CDR3: CAWSRPSRRYSGNTIYF

J: TRBJ2-5
size: NA
D: TRBD2
V: TRBV6-5
DNA: TGTGCCAGCAGACTAGCGGGAGGCCCGGAGACCCAGTACTTC
CDR3: CASRLAGGPETQYF

J: TRBJ2-1
size: NA
D: NA
V: TRBV5-1
DNA: TGCGCCAGCAGCGTGGGTGCAAACATACTTAATGAGCAGTTCTTC
CDR3: CASSVGANILNEQFF

J: TRBJ1-2
size: NA
D: TRBD1
V: TRBV15
DNA: TGTGCCACCAGAGACAGGGCAGAAAGTAGGTATGGCTACACCTTC
CDR3: CATRDRAESRYGYTF

J: TRBJ1-1
size: once
D: TRBD1
V: TRBV28
DNA: TGTGCCAGCAGCCTGGGACAGGGGAAAGGGGTGAACACTGAAGCTTTCTTT
CDR3: CASSLGQGKGVNTEAFF

J: TRBJ2-5
size: NA
D: TRBD2
V: TRBV5-4
DNA: TGTGCCAGCAGCTCCGGGACTAGCGGAAAAGAGACCCAGTACTTC
CDR3: CASSSGTSGKETQYF

J: TRBJ2-1
size: NA
D: TRBD1
V: TRBV2
DNA: TGTGCCAGCGTGACAGGGGTTAACAATGAGCAGTTCTTC
CDR3: CASVTGVNNEQFF

J: TRBJ1-5
size: NA
D: NA
V: TRBV28
DNA: TGTGCCAGCAGTTTATCCTCCCGGAGGGCCCAGCATTTT
CDR3: CASSLSSRRAQHF

J: TRBJ1-1
size: NA
D: NA
V: TRBV20-1
DNA: TGCAGTGCGGGAGGACGGGCTGAAGCTTTCTTT
CDR3: CSAGGRAEAFF

J: TRBJ2-6
size: NA
D: NA
V: TRBV6-6
DNA: TGTGCCAGCAGGAACAGGTGGGGCTCTGGGGCCAACGTCCTGACTTTC
CDR3: CASRNRWGSGANVLTF

J: TRBJ2-1
size: once
D: TRBD2
V: TRBV10-1
DNA: TGCGCCAGCAGTGCCGCGAGCGGGAGGGCCGGTGAGCAGTTCTTC
CDR3: CASSAASGRAGEQFF